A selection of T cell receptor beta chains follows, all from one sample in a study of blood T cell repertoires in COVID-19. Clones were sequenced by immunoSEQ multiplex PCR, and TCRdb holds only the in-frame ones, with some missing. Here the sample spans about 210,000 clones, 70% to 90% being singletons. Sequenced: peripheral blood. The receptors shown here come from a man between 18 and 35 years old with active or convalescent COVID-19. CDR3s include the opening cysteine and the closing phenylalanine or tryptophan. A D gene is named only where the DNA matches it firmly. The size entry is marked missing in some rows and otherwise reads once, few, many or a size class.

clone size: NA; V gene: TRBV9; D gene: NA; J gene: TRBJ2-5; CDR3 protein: CASGLEETQYF; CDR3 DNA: TGTGCCAGCGGCCTGGAAGAGACCCAGTACTTC
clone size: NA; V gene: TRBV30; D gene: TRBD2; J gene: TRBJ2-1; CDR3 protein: CAWKSAGGASNEQFF; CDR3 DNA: TGTGCCTGGAAGTCGGCGGGAGGGGCGTCCAATGAGCAGTTCTTC
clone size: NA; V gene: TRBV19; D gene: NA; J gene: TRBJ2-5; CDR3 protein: CASSTRDTPPETQYF; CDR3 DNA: TGTGCCAGTAGTACAAGGGACACACCTCCGGAGACCCAGTACTTC
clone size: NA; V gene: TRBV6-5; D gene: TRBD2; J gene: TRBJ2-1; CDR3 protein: CASRRDYSYNEQFF; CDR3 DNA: TGTGCCAGCCGCCGGGACTACTCCTACAATGAGCAGTTCTTC
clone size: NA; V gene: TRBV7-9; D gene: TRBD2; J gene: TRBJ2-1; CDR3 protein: CASSLGSGRVFNEQFF; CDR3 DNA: TGTGCCAGCAGCTTAGGTAGCGGGAGGGTTTTCAATGAGCAGTTCTTC
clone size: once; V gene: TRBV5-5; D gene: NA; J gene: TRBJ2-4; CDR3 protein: CASSHRAGPQNIQYF; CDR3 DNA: TGTGCCAGCAGCCACCGAGCAGGGCCCCAAAACATTCAGTACTTC
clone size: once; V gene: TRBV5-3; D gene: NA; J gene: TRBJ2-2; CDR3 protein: CARSFHQGSGELFF; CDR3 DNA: TGTGCCAGAAGCTTTCACCAGGGATCGGGGGAGCTGTTTTTT
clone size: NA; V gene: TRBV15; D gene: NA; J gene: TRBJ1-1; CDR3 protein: CATSRDLASMAAFF; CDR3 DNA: TGTGCCACCAGCAGAGACCTAGCGAGTATGGCAGCTTTCTTT
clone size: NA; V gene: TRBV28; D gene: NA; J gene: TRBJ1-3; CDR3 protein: CASSLGGSGNTIYF; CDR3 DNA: TGTGCCAGCAGCTTGGGGGGCTCTGGAAACACCATATATTTT
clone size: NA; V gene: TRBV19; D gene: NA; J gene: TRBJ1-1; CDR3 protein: CASSMGRAPANTEAFF; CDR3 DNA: TGTGCCAGTAGTATGGGCAGGGCTCCTGCGAACACTGAAGCTTTCTTT
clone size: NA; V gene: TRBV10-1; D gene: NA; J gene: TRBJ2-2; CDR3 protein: CASSENPPRGFHTGELFF; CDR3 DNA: TGCGCCAGCAGTGAAAATCCCCCCCGGGGGTTTCACACCGGGGAGCTGTTTTTT
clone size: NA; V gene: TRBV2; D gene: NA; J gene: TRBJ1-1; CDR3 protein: CASSAPTGNTEAFF; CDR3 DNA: TGTGCCAGCAGCGCCCCCACAGGGAACACTGAAGCTTTCTTT
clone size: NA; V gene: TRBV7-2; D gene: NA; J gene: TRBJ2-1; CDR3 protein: CASRLTMDNEQFF; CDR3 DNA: TGTGCCAGCAGACTGACAATGGACAATGAGCAGTTCTTC
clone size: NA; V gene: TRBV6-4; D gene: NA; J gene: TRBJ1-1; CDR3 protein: CASSGQLNTEAFF; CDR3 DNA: TGTGCCAGCAGTGGACAGTTGAACACTGAAGCTTTCTTT
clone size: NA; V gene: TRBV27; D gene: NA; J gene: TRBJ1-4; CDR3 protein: CASSLSRRAGVKLFF; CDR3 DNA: TGTGCCAGCAGTTTATCGAGGAGGGCGGGGGTGAAACTGTTTTTT
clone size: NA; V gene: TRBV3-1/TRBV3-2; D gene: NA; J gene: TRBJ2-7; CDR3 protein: CASSPLRGGSYF; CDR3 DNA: TGTGCCAGCAGCCCACTAAGGGGAGGTTCGTACTTC
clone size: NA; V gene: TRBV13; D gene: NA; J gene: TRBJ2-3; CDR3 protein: CASSLPSAPRGDTQYF; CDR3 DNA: TGTGCCAGCAGCTTGCCCAGCGCTCCAAGGGGAGATACGCAGTATTTT
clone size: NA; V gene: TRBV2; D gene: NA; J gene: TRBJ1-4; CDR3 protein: CASSVARGTNEKLFF; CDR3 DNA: TGTGCCAGCAGTGTAGCCAGGGGCACTAATGAAAAACTGTTTTTT
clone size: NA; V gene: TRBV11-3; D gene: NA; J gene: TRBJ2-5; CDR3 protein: CASSWGGDMYQETQYF; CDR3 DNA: TGTGCCAGCAGCTGGGGCGGGGATATGTACCAAGAGACCCAGTACTTC
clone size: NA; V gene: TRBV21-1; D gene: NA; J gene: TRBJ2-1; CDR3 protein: CAIRRGSRPEVNEQFF; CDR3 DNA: TGTGCCATCAGACGTGGCAGTCGACCGGAGGTGAATGAGCAGTTCTTC
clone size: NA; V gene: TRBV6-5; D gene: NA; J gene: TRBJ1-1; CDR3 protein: CASSYRGTDTEAFF; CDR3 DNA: TGTGCCAGCAGTTACAGAGGAACCGACACTGAAGCTTTCTTT
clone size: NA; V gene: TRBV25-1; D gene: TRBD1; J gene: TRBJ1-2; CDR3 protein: CASSDRDRDYYGYTF; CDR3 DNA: TGTGCCAGCAGTGACCGGGACAGGGATTACTATGGCTACACCTTC
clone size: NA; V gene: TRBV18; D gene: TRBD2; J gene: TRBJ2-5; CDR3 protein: CASSPVLGLAGGPRQETQYF; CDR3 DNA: TGTGCCAGCTCACCAGTCCTGGGACTAGCGGGAGGACCACGACAAGAGACCCAGTACTTC
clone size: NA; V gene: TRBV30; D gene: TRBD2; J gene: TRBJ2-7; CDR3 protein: CAWSGEAGFTEQYF; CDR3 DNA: TGTGCCTGGAGTGGGGAAGCGGGATTCACCGAGCAGTACTTC
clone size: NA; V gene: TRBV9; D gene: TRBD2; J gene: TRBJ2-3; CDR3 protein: CASSEGGTSGYTQYF; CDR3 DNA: TGTGCCAGCAGCGAGGGGGGGACTAGCGGGTATACGCAGTATTTT
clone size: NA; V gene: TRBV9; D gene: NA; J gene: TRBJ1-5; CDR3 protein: CASSEGGWENQPQHF; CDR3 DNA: TGTGCCAGCAGCGAAGGAGGATGGGAGAATCAGCCCCAGCATTTT
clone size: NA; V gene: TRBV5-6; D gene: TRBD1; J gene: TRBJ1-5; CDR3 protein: CASSDKRQGGNQPQHF; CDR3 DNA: TGTGCCAGCAGCGATAAGCGACAGGGTGGCAATCAGCCCCAGCATTTT
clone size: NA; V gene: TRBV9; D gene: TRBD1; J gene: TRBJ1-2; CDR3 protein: CASSVGTGYGYTF; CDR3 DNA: TGTGCCAGCAGCGTAGGGACAGGCTATGGCTACACCTTC
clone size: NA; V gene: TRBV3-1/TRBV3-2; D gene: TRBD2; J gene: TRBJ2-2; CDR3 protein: CASSQGPSGSSRRAGELFF; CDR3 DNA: TGTGCCAGCAGCCAAGGGCCTAGCGGGAGCTCTCGCCGGGCCGGGGAGCTGTTTTTT
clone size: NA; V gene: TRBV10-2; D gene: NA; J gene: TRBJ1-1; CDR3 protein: CASSLTTGLNTEAFF; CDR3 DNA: TGCGCCAGCAGTCTCACGACAGGACTGAACACTGAAGCTTTCTTT
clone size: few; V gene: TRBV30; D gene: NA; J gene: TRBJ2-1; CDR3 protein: CAWSVTLWRGNNEQFF; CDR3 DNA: TGTGCCTGGAGTGTAACCTTGTGGCGGGGTAACAATGAGCAGTTCTTC
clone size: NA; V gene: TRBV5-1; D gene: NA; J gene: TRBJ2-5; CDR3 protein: CASSSVRAGQETQYF; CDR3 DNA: TGCGCCAGCAGCTCGGTTAGGGCGGGACAAGAGACCCAGTACTTC
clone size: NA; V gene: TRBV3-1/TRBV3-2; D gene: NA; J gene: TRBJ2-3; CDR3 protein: CASSQAGSADTQYF; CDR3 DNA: TGTGCCAGCAGCCAAGCAGGGTCCGCAGATACGCAGTATTTT
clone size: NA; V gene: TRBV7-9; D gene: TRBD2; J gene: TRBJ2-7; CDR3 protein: CASSPGSGRAYEQYF; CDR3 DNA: TGTGCCAGCAGCCCAGGAAGCGGGAGGGCCTACGAGCAGTACTTC
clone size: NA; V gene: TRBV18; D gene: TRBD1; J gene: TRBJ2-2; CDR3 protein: CASSLNNRQGAFGAGELFF; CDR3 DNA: TGTGCCAGCTCGCTAAACAACAGGCAGGGGGCCTTTGGAGCCGGGGAGCTGTTTTTT